The present T cell receptor (beta chain) was sequenced within a study of blood T cell repertoires in COVID-19. Overall study context: The United States, Italy and Spain were the sources of the acute and convalescent COVID-19 samples. The analysed material was cDNA or gDNA that came from T cells, B-cell-depleted T cells, or PBMCs.

CDR3 length: 15 residues. Germline V gene lookup returns CDR1 SEHNR and CDR2 FQNEAQ (reference sequence). As for this clone: A read error may produce the germline difference seen at one junction end.

Authors' methods: Amplified reference gene primers provided the basis for estimating nucleated cell counts. The assay was immunoSEQ multiplex PCR, and TCRdb's table has in-frame clones only and misses some. V, J and clone size reflect that table, while D and trimming were determined from the DNA. The table has about 170,000 clones, 85% seen once; the top ten hold about 3%. Sequencing input: peripheral blood. The chain couples TRBV7-9 to TRBJ1-1, with a possible D match to TRBD1 (6 bases). The origin of this receptor is a human donor with acute or convalescent COVID-19. The donor label of this sample is uncertain. CDR3 loop: CASSVAQGPNTEAFF. Written as DNA, the CDR3 is TGTGCCAGCAGCGTAGCACAGGGCCCTAACACTGAAGCTTTCTTT.